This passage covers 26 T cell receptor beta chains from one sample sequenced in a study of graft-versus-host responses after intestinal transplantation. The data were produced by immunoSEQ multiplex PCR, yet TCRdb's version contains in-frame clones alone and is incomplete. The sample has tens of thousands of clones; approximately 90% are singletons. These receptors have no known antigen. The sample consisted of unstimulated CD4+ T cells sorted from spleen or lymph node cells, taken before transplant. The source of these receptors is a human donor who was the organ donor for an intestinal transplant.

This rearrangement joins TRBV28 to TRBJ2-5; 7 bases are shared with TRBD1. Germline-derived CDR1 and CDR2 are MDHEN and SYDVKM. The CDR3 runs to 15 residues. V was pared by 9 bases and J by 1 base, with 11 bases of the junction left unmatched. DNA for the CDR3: TGTGCCAGTTGTGAACAGGGGAGATCCCAAGAGACCCAGTACTTC. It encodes CASCEQGRSQETQYF.

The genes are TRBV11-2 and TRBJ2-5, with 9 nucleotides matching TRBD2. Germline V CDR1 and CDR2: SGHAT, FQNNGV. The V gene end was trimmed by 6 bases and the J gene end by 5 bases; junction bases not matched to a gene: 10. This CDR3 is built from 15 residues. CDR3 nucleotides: TGTGCCAGCAGGAAGAGGCGGGAGGGGCGGGAGACCCAGTACTTC. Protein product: CASRKRREGRETQYF.

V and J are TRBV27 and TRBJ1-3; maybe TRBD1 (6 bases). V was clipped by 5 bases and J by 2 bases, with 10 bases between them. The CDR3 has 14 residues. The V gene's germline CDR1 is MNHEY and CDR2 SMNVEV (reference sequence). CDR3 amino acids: CASSLQGAGNTIYF. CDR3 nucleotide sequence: TGTGCCAGCAGTCTACAGGGAGCTGGAAACACCATATATTTT.

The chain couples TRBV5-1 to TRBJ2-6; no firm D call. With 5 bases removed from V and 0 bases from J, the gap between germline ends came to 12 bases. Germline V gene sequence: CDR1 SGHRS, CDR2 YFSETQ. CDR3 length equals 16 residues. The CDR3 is CASSPTVSSGANVLTF. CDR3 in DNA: TGCGCCAGCAGTCCCACGGTTAGCTCTGGGGCCAACGTCCTGACTTTC.

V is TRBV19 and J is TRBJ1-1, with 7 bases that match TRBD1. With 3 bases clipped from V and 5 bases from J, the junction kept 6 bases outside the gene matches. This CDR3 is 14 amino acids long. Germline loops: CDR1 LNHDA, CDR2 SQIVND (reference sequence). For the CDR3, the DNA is TGTGCCAGTAGTATCAGGGGGAAGGATACTGAAGCTTTCTTT. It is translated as CASSIRGKDTEAFF.

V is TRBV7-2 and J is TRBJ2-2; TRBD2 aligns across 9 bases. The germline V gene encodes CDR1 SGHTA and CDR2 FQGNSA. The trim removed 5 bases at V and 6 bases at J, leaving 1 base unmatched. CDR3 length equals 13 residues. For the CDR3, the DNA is TGTGCCAGCAGCAAGCGGGAGGCCGGGGAGCTGTTTTTT. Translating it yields CASSKREAGELFF.

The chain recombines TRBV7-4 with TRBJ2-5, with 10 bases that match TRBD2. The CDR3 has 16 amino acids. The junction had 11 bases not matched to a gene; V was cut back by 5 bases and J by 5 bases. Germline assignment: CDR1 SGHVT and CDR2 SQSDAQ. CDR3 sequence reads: CASSRSGGEGMETQYF. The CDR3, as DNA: TGTGCCAGCAGCCGGAGCGGGGGGGAGGGGATGGAGACCCAGTACTTC.

The CDR3 spells CASGQGAFSGELFF. Written as DNA, the CDR3 is TGTGCCAGCGGACAGGGGGCCTTCAGCGGGGAGCTGTTTTTT. The chain is built from TRBV2 and TRBJ2-2; 11 bases match TRBD1. CDR1 is SNHLY and CDR2 is FYNNEI in the germline V gene. This CDR3 region has 14 residues. V dropped 8 bases and J dropped 7; count of bases not matched to a gene: 6.

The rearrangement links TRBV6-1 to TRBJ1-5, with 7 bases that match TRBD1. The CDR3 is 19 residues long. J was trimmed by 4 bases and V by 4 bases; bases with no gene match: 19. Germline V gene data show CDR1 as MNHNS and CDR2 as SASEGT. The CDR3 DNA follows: TGTGCCAGCAGTGGGATGGGACAGCGATATGGTGCCCAAAATCAGCCCCAGCATTTT. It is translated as CASSGMGQRYGAQNQPQHF.

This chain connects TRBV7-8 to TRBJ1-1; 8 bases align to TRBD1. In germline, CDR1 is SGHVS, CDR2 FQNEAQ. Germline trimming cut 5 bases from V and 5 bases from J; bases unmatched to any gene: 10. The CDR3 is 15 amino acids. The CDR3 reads CASSTRTGTSTEAFF. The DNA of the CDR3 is TGTGCCAGCAGCACTCGGACAGGGACGTCAACTGAAGCTTTCTTT.

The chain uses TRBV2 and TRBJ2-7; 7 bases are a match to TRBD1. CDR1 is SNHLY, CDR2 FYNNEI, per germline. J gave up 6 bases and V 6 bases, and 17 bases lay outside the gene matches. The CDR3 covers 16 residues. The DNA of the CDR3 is TGTGCCAGCAGCATTGCCCTGACCTTAACAGGGGCCGAGCAGTACTTC. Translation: CASSIALTLTGAEQYF.

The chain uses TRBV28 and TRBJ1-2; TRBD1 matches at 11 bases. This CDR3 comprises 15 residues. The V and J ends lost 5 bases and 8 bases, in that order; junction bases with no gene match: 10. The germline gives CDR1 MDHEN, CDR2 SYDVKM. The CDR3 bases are TGTGCCAGCAGTCGAAGGACAGGGGGCGGAGGAGGCTACACCTTC. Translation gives CASSRRTGGGGGYTF.

The CDR3 DNA reads as TGTGCCAGCAGCCCCCGGGGTTACACCGGGGAGCTGTTTTTT. It yields the protein CASSPRGYTGELFF. The rearrangement uses TRBV13 and TRBJ2-2; D perhaps matches TRBD2 (5 bases). In germline, CDR1 is PRHDT, CDR2 FYEKMQ (reference sequence). This CDR3 comprises 14 residues. V dropped 5 bases and J dropped 3 bases, with 10 bases sitting between them.

This CDR3 is CASSIVGLNEQFF. The CDR3 bases are TGTGCCAGTAGTATAGTGGGACTCAATGAGCAGTTCTTC. The chain recombines TRBV19 with TRBJ2-1; the D gene is possibly TRBD2 (6 bases). The germline V gene has CDR1 LNHDA and CDR2 SQIVND (reference sequence). There are 13 residues in the CDR3. V was cut by 1 base and J by 6 bases, with 7 bases left in between.

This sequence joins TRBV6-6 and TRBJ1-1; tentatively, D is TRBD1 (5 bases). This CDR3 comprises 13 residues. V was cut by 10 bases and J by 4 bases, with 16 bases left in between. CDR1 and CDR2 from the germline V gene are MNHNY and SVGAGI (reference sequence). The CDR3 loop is CATHRGGGTEAFF. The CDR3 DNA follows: TGTGCCACCCACCGTGGGGGGGGCACTGAAGCTTTCTTT.

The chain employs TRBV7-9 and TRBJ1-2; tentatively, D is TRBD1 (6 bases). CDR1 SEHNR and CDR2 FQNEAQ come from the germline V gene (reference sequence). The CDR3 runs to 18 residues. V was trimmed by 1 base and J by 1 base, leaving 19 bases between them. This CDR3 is CASSLGSLRTEVNYGYTF. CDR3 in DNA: TGTGCCAGCAGCTTAGGATCTTTGAGGACAGAGGTTAACTATGGCTACACCTTC.

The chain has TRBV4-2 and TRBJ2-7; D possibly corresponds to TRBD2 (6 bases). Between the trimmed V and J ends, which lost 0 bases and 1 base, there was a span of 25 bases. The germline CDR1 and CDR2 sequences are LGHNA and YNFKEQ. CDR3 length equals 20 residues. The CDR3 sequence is CASSQDTTEAGASVSYEQYF. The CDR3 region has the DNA TGTGCCAGCAGCCAAGATACCACGGAAGCTGGGGCTAGCGTGTCCTACGAGCAGTACTTC.

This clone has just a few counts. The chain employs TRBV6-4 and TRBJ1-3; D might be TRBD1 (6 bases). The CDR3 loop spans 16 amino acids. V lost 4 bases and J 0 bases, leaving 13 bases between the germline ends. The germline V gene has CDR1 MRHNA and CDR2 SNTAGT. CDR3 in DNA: TGTGCCAGCAGTGTTTCACGGGACAACTCTGGAAACACCATATATTTT. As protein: CASSVSRDNSGNTIYF.

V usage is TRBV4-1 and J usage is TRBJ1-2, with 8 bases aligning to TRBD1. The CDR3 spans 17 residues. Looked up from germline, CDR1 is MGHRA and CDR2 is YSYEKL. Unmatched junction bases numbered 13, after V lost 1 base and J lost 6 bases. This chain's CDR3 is CASSQVLRTGSWNGYTF. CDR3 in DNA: TGCGCCAGCAGCCAAGTCCTCCGGACAGGGTCCTGGAATGGCTACACCTTC.

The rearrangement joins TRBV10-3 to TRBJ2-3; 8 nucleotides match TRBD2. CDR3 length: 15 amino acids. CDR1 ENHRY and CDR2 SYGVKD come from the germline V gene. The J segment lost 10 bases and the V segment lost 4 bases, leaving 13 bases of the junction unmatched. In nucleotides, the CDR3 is TGTGCCATCAGTGGGGCGGGAGCGGGAGACTCTTCGCAGTATTTT. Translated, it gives CAISGAGAGDSSQYF.

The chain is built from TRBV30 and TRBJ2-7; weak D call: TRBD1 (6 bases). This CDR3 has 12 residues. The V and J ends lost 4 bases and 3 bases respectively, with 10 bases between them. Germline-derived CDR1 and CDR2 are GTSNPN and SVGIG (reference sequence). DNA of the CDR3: TGTGCCTGGAAACAGGGTGTCTACGAGCAGTACTTC. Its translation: CAWKQGVYEQYF. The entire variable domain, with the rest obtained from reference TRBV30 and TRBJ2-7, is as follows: SQTIHQWPATLVQPVGSPLSLECTVEGTSNPNLYWYRQAAGRGLQLLFYSVGIGQISSEVPQNLSASRPQDRQFILSSKKLLLSDSGFYLCAWKQGVYEQYFGPGTRLTVT.

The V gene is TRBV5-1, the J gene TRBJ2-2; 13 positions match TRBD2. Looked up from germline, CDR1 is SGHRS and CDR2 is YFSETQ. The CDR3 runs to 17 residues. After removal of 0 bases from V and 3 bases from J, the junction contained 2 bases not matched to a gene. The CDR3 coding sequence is TGCGCCAGCAGCTTGGCCGGACTAGCGGGGGACACCGGGGAGCTGTTTTTT. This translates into CASSLAGLAGDTGELFF.

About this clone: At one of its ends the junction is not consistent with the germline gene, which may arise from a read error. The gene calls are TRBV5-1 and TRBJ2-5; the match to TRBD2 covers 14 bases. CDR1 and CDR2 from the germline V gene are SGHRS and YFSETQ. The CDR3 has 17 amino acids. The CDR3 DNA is TGCGCCAGCAGTTTGGGGGGACTAGCGGGAGAGACAGAGACCCAGTACTTC. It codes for CASSLGGLAGETETQYF. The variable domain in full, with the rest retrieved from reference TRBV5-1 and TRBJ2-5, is KAGVTQTPRYLIKTRGQQVTLSCSPISGHRSVSWYQQTPGQGLQFLFEYFSETQRNKGNFPGRFSGRQFSNSRSEMNVSTLELGDSALYLCASSLGGLAGETETQYFGPGTRLLVL.

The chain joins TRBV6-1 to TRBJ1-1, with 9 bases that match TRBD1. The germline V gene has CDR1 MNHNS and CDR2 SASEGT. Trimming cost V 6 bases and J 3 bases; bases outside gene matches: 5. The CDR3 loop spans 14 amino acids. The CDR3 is CASRQGARDTEAFF. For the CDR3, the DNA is TGTGCCAGCAGACAGGGGGCGCGCGACACTGAAGCTTTCTTT.

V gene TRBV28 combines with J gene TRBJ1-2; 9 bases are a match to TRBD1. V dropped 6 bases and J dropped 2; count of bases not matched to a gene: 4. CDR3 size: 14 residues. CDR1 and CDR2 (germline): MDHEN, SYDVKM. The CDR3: CASRWDRVNYGYTF. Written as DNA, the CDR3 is TGTGCCAGCAGATGGGACAGGGTGAACTATGGCTACACCTTC.

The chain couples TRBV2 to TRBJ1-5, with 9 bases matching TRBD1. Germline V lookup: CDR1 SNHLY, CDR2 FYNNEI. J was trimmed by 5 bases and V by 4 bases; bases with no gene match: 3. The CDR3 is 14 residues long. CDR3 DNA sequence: TGTGCCAGCAGTGGTGGACAGGGGCATCAGCCCCAGCATTTT. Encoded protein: CASSGGQGHQPQHF.